The clone carrying this T cell receptor beta chain was observed a handful of times. Its specificity is not known. The sample comes from a study of T-cell memory formation after mild COVID-19. Study information: Largely donor-specific TCR clusters were found. Study-level findings and limits: Day 37-peaking second-wave clones had unconfirmed SARS-CoV-2 specificity. Cross-reactive memory seemingly joined, as some responding clones were found in pre-infection memory.

In TCRdb, the 5' RACE reads were re-called with MiXCR into one record per CDR3 protein. Of more than 300,000 distinct CDR3 sequences detected, about 13% appear once; the ten largest clones hold around 23%. V lost 0 bases and J lost 2, with 18 bases in between. Germline assignment: CDR1 LNHNV and CDR2 YYDKDF (reference sequence). This CDR3 is built from 18 residues. This sequence joins TRBV15 and TRBJ2-3; no definite D call. The source is a man younger than 35 who had mild COVID-19 (a few samples of this study predate the infection). Cell type and time point are not known. Sequenced material: PBMCs or a T cell subset sorted from them (not recorded which). The CDR3 sequence is CATSREGQTIKNTDTQYF. The CDR3 nucleotides are TGTGCCACCAGCAGAGAGGGTCAGACGATTAAGAACACAGATACGCAGTATTTT.